Ten or more counts support the clone carrying this T cell receptor (beta chain). These data belong to a study of T-cell reconstitution after alpha-beta-depleted transplantation in children. This sample's TCRbeta library carried unique molecular identifier barcodes. MiXCR, applied by TCRdb to the PCR reads, yields one record per CDR3 protein. The table includes approximately 500,000 distinct CDR3 sequences, about 10% detected once. The CDR3 sequence is 13 residues long. Looked up from germline, CDR1 is SQVTM and CDR2 is ANQGSEA. V was clipped by 6 bases and J by 4 bases, with 13 bases between them. This clonotype originated in a child under 10 years old with inherited bone marrow failure, due to receive a stem cell transplant. This sample comprised PBMCs, obtained before TCRalphabeta/CD19-depleted stem cell transplant. The rearrangement links TRBV29-1 to TRBJ1-3; perhaps TRBD1 as D (5 bases). The DNA of the CDR3 is TGCAGCGTGGGACCCAGGGTAGGAAACACCATATATTTT. The encoded protein is CSVGPRVGNTIYF. Combining the CDR3 with reference TRBV29-1 and TRBJ1-3 gives the whole variable domain SAVISQKPSRDICQRGTSLTIQCQVDSQVTMMFWYRQQPGQSLTLIATANQGSEATYESGFVIDKFPISRPNLTFSTLTVSNMSPEDSSIYLCSVGPRVGNTIYFGEGSWLTVV.